Detailed here is one T cell receptor (beta chain). Its antigen remains unknown. This record comes from a study of cytomegalovirus exposure and HLA in healthy donors. Germline CDR1 is SGHVS and CDR2 is FQNEAQ. The CDR3 is 14 amino acids. V lost 5 bases and J lost 3; bases outside the gene matches: 3. PCR used 60 Vbeta primers and 13 Jbeta primers. TCRdb keeps only in-frame clones here, not all; method: immunoSEQ multiplex PCR. The sample table includes under 95,000 clones. The study's findings and limits: Certain indistinguishable V segments, among them TRBV6-2 and TRBV6-3, were excluded. Three chains linked to CMV were shown in vitro to be specific for CMV antigens.

Sequenced input: PBMCs. This receptor was obtained from a female donor in good health and CMV-seropositive. This rearrangement joins TRBV7-8 to TRBJ1-5; 8 bases line up with TRBD1. The CDR3 loop is CASSGGQVNQPQHF. The CDR3 region has the DNA TGTGCCAGCAGCGGGGGACAGGTCAATCAGCCCCAGCATTTT.